This T cell receptor beta chain was recorded in a study of cytomegalovirus exposure and HLA in healthy donors. Turning to this clone: No antigen is known for it.

The assay was immunoSEQ multiplex PCR, and TCRdb's table has in-frame clones only and misses some. The table records roughly 120,000 clones, roughly 88% of them present only once. CDR3 size: 15 residues. Trimming took 8 bases from V and 7 from J, leaving 21 bases between them. CDR1 is SGHNT, CDR2 YENEEA, per germline. Findings of the study overall: A list of 164 TCR beta chains associated with cytomegalovirus was given. One later analysis, an examination of the 100 to 150 validation repertoires, found that first-cohort TCR clusters tended to co-occur in them.

This sequence originates from a woman between 18 and 29 years old in good health and CMV-seropositive. The chain has TRBV11-3 and TRBJ2-1; possibly TRBD2 for D (6 bases). Material: PBMCs. CDR3 protein: CASCLGRERHNEQFF. The CDR3 DNA reads TGTGCCAGCTGCCTTGGACGGGAGCGGCATAATGAGCAGTTCTTC.